Presented here are 8 T cell receptor beta chains from one specimen sequenced in a study of cytomegalovirus exposure and HLA in healthy donors. 60 Vbeta and 13 Jbeta primers were used in PCR. TCRdb's copy holds only in-frame clones and misses some; the assay was immunoSEQ multiplex PCR. The table has approximately 120,000 clones, around 82% seen once; the top ten hold 3.6%. The sequenced sample consisted of PBMCs. These receptors all stem from a woman aged 35 to 49 in good health and CMV-seropositive.

This chain joins TRBV7-9 and TRBJ1-6; D gene unclear. The CDR3 length is 12 residues. The germline CDR1 and CDR2 sequences are SEHNR and FQNEAQ (reference sequence). The germline V and J ends were trimmed by 1 base and 9 bases, with 4 bases remaining between them. The CDR3 sequence is CASSLDRSPLHF. CDR3 sequence (DNA): TGTGCCAGCAGCTTAGATCGTTCACCCCTCCACTTT. Full variable domain (outside the CDR3, taken from reference TRBV7-9 and TRBJ1-6): DTGVSQNPRHKITKRGQNVTFRCDPISEHNRLYWYRQTLGQGPEFLTYFQNEAQLEKSRLLSDRFSAERPKGSFSTLEIQRTEQGDSAMYLCASSLDRSPLHFGNGTRLTVT.

The V and J genes are TRBV30 and TRBJ1-5, with TRBD1 matching 12 bases. V shed 1 base, J shed 9 bases, and the junction held 7 bases outside the gene matches. The CDR3 spans 15 residues. Germline V CDR1 and CDR2: GTSNPN, SVGIG (reference sequence). Here the CDR3 reads CAWSGSGTGGPPQHF. CDR3 DNA: TGTGCCTGGAGTGGATCCGGGACAGGGGGCCCGCCCCAGCATTTT. Full variable domain (rest looked up from reference TRBV30 and TRBJ1-5): SQTIHQWPATLVQPVGSPLSLECTVEGTSNPNLYWYRQAAGRGLQLLFYSVGIGQISSEVPQNLSASRPQDRQFILSSKKLLLSDSGFYLCAWSGSGTGGPPQHFGDGTRLSIL.

This clone was observed a handful of times. The chain employs TRBV29-1 and TRBJ2-2, with D possibly being TRBD1 or TRBD2 (9 bases each). CDR3 size: 17 residues. Germline values: CDR1 SQVTM, CDR2 ANQGSEA. The V end lost 6 bases, the J end lost 5 bases, and 25 bases lay between the germline ends. CDR3 bases: TGCAGCGTGCGGGACAGGGAATCCCTAGCGGGGACCGGGGAGCTGTTTTTT. Translating it yields CSVRDRESLAGTGELFF.

The V and J genes are TRBV2 and TRBJ2-7, with TRBD2 matching over 9 bases. The V gene's germline CDR1 is SNHLY and CDR2 FYNNEI. The ends lost 7 bases at V and 1 base at J; junction bases unmatched: 8. The CDR3 extends over 15 amino acids. This CDR3 is CASTGPLAGSYEQYF. The CDR3 bases are TGTGCCAGCACGGGACCTCTAGCGGGGTCCTACGAGCAGTACTTC.

The chain combines TRBV28 with TRBJ2-1, with 9 positions matching TRBD1. The CDR3 consists of 16 residues. Germline CDR1 is MDHEN and CDR2 is SYDVKM. Losses at the gene ends were 6 bases for V and 1 base for J; bases not matched to a gene: 7. The CDR3 nucleotides are TGTGCCAGCAGCGAGCCGGGACAGGGTTCCTACAATGAGCAGTTCTTC. This codes for CASSEPGQGSYNEQFF.

V usage is TRBV28 and J usage is TRBJ2-7, with 7 bases identical to TRBD2. The CDR3 has 15 amino acids. Per the germline V gene, CDR1 is MDHEN and CDR2 is SYDVKM. J gave up 4 bases and V 4 bases, and 10 bases lay outside the gene matches. The CDR3 DNA is TGTGCCAGCAGTTCCCCAAGGACTAGTAGTTACGAGCAGTACTTC. Translating it yields CASSSPRTSSYEQYF.

This clone was seen more than once but under ten times. The J gene is TRBJ1-1, the V gene TRBV14; a possible D gene is TRBD1 (5 bases). The V gene's germline CDR1 is SGHDN and CDR2 FVKESK. The ends were cut back, 4 bases at V and 3 bases at J, with 15 bases in the middle. CDR3 length equals 15 residues. The CDR3 protein is CASSLNGGEYTEAFF. CDR3 nucleotide sequence: TGTGCCAGCAGCCTCAATGGGGGGGAATACACTGAAGCTTTCTTT.

The chain links TRBV18 to TRBJ2-5; 9 bases are shared with TRBD1. Germline V CDR1 and CDR2: KGHSH, LQKENI. V shed 3 bases, J shed 0 bases, and the junction held 5 bases outside the gene matches. This CDR3 has 16 residues. CDR3: CASSPPTGGYQETQYF. CDR3 coding DNA: TGTGCCAGCTCACCCCCGACAGGGGGGTACCAAGAGACCCAGTACTTC.